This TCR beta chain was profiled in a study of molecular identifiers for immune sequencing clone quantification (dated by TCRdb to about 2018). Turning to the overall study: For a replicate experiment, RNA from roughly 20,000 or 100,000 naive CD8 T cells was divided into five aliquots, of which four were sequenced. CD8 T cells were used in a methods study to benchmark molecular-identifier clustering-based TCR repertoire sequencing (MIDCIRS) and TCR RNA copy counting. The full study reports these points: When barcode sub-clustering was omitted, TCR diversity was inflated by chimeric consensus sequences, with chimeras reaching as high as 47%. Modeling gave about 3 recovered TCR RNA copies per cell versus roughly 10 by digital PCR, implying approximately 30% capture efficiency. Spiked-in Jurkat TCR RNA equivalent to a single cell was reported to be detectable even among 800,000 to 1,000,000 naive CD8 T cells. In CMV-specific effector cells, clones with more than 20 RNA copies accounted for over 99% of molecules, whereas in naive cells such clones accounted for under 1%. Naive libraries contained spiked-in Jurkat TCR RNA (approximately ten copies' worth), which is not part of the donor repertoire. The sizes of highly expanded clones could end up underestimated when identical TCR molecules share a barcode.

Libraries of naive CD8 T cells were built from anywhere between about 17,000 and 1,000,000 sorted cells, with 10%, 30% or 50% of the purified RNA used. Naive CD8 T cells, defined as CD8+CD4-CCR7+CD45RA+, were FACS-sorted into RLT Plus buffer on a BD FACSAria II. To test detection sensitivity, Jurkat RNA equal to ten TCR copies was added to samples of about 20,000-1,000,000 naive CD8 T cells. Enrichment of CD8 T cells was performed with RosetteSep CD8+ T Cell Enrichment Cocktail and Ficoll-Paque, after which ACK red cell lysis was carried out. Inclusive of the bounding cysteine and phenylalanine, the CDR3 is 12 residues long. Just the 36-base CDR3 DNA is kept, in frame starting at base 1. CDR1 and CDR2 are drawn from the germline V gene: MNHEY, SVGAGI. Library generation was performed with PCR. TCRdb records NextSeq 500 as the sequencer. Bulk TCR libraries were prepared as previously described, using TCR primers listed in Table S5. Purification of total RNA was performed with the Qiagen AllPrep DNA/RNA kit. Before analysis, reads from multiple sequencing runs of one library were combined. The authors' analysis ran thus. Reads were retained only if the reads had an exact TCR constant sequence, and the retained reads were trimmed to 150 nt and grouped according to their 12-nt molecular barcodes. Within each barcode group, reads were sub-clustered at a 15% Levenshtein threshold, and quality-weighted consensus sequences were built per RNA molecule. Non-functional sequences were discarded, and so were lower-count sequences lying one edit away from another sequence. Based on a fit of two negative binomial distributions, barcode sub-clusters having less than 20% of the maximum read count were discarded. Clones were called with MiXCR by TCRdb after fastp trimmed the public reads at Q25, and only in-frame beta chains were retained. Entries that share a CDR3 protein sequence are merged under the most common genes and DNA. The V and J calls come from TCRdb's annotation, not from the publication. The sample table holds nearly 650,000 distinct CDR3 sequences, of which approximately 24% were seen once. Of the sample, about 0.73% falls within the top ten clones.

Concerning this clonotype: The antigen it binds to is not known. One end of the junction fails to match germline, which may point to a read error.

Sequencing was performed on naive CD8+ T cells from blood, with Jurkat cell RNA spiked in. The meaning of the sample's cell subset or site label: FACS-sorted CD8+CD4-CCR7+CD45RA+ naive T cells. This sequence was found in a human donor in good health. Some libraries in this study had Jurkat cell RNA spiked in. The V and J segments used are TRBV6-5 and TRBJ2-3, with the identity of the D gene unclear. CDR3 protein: CASSPPGDTQCF. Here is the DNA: TGTGCCAGCAGCCCCCCTGGAGATACGCAGTGTTTT.